This T cell receptor beta chain was observed in a study of T cell repertoires in cytomegalovirus infection. This clonotype was found a few times. Its antigen is still unknown. In TCRdb, the reads were re-called with MiXCR into one record per CDR3 protein. Of 450,000 to 600,000 distinct CDR3 sequences in the sample, about 33% were seen once. The material was cultured PBMCs, obtained from culture after CMV antigen stimulation. The source of this sequence is a human donor in good health (CMV status not recorded). Some clones in this sample may be carry-over from other donors' samples.

CDR3 residues: CAISAGTGGSDTQYF. The CDR3 DNA sequence: TGTGCCATCAGCGCTGGGACAGGGGGATCAGATACGCAGTATTTT. The V gene is TRBV10-3, the J gene TRBJ2-3; 11 nucleotides match TRBD1. The germline gives CDR1 ENHRY, CDR2 SYGVKD. Trimming removed 6 bases from V and 4 bases from J; junction bases left unmatched: 6. The CDR3 contains 15 residues.